Presented here are 27 T cell receptor beta chains from one specimen sequenced in a study of T cells of healthy individuals. TCRdb ran MiXCR on the 5' RACE reads and lists one entry per CDR3 protein. Of tens of thousands of distinct CDR3 sequences in the sample, about 16% were seen once. The receptors shown here come from a human donor in good health.

This clonotype has a count of ten or more. This chain uses TRBV10-3 with TRBJ1-1, with D possibly being TRBD1 (5 bases). CDR1 is ENHRY and CDR2 is SYGVKD in the germline V gene. Trimming cost V 6 bases and J 5 bases, with 16 bases left between them. The CDR3 covers 14 residues. Written as DNA, the CDR3 is TGTGCCATCAGAGGTGTGGGGACGGGAACTGAAGCTTTCTTT. Translation gives CAIRGVGTGTEAFF.

This clonotype was found a few times. This sequence joins TRBV10-3 and TRBJ1-5, with TRBD1 matching 10 bases. The trim removed 7 bases at V and 6 bases at J, leaving 9 bases unmatched. Germline V gives CDR1 ENHRY, CDR2 SYGVKD. The CDR3 is made up of 15 amino acids. CDR3 in DNA: TGTGCCATCAAATATCGACAGGGGGCGTTTCAGCCCCAGCATTTT. As protein: CAIKYRQGAFQPQHF.

This clonotype was recorded many times. This chain joins TRBV18 and TRBJ1-2, with 7 bases lining up with TRBD1. The CDR3 runs to 18 residues. Germline values: CDR1 KGHSH, CDR2 LQKENI. Germline trimming cut 3 bases from V and 3 bases from J; bases unmatched to any gene: 16. CDR3 coding DNA: TGTGCCAGCTCACCGACTAGGACAGGAGCCCCCCCCGACTATGGCTACACCTTC. This gives the protein CASSPTRTGAPPDYGYTF.

The V and J genes are TRBV3-1 and TRBJ2-7; tentative D call: TRBD2 (6 bases). The germline V gene encodes CDR1 LGHDT and CDR2 YNNKEL (reference sequence). The CDR3 extends over 13 amino acids. The V and J ends lost 3 bases and 7 bases respectively, with 13 bases between them. The CDR3 sequence is CASSQAGRLEQYF. Written as DNA, the CDR3 is TGTGCCAGCAGCCAGGCGGGACGGTTGGAGCAGTACTTC.

The table lists this clonotype with many counts. This chain connects TRBV4-1 to TRBJ1-2, with D possibly being TRBD1 (5 bases). There are 17 residues in the CDR3. Germline CDR1 is MGHRA and CDR2 is YSYEKL. V was cut by 0 bases and J by 3 bases, with 17 bases left in between. This CDR3 is CASSQDPKRGDDYGYTF. The CDR3 DNA is TGCGCCAGCAGCCAAGACCCTAAACGGGGGGACGACTATGGCTACACCTTC.

This clonotype has a handful of counts. V is TRBV14 and J is TRBJ2-2; D unresolved. Germline CDR1 and CDR2: SGHDN and FVKESK. Trimming removed 2 bases at V and 3 bases at J, with 10 bases between. CDR3 length equals 15 residues. CDR3 sequence reads: CASSQRALYTGELFF. DNA of the CDR3: TGTGCCAGCAGCCAACGCGCTTTATACACCGGGGAGCTGTTTTTT.

This clonotype was seen at least ten times. The gene calls are TRBV7-9 and TRBJ2-1, with no clear D. The CDR3 has 15 residues. Per germline, CDR1 SEHNR and CDR2 FQNEAQ (reference sequence). Deletions cut 5 bases from V and 6 bases from J, with 17 bases between. DNA for the CDR3: TGTGCCAGCAGCCCACTAAGAGATTGGGCCAATGAGCAGTTCTTC. Its translation is CASSPLRDWANEQFF.

This clonotype was picked up many times. The chain has TRBV15 and TRBJ2-4, with 8 nucleotides matching TRBD1. The V gene end was trimmed by 5 bases and the J gene end by 2 bases; junction bases not matched to a gene: 8. The CDR3 has 16 amino acids. The germline CDR1 and CDR2 sequences are LNHNV and YYDKDF (reference sequence). CDR3 nucleotide sequence: TGTGCCACCAGCTCTTTGGACAGGGTCTCCAAAAACATTCAGTACTTC. Residues: CATSSLDRVSKNIQYF.

This clonotype has ten or more counts. The V call is TRBV28, the J call TRBJ2-5; 9 nucleotides align to TRBD2. CDR1 MDHEN and CDR2 SYDVKM come from the germline V gene. Germline trimming cut 6 bases from V and 4 bases from J; bases unmatched to any gene: 6. CDR3 length: 14 residues. As DNA, the CDR3 is TGTGCCAGCAGACCCGGGACTAGCATAGAGACCCAGTACTTC. It is translated as CASRPGTSIETQYF.

This clonotype was detected ten times or more. This chain joins TRBV29-1 and TRBJ2-5; no clear D. Germline CDR1 is SQVTM and CDR2 is ANQGSEA. V shed 2 bases and J shed 4 bases, with 8 bases lying between them. The length of the CDR3 is 12 residues. The CDR3 coding sequence is TGCAGCGTTGAATTAAGGCCAGAGACCCAGTACTTC. The encoded protein is CSVELRPETQYF.

This clonotype was recorded at least ten times. The CDR3 bases are TGTGCCAGCAGCCAAGATTATTTCACGTCCGACAGGGCGGTGAGTCAGCCCCAGCATTTT. This translates into CASSQDYFTSDRAVSQPQHF. The chain carries TRBV4-2 and TRBJ1-5; 7 nucleotides agree with TRBD1. Germline assignment: CDR1 LGHNA and CDR2 YNFKEQ. This CDR3 has 20 residues. The V gene end was trimmed by 0 bases and the J gene end by 6 bases; junction bases not matched to a gene: 20.

The chain has TRBV20-1 and TRBJ2-3, with D maybe TRBD1 (6 bases). CDR3 length: 14 residues. V lost 6 bases, J lost 0 bases, and 13 bases lay in between. From germline, CDR1 is DFQATT and CDR2 SNEGSKA (reference sequence). The CDR3 DNA reads as TGCAGTGCCAGAACCAGGGGTAGCACAGATACGCAGTATTTT. Translation: CSARTRGSTDTQYF.

About this clonotype: A read error may explain this, as a much larger clone is one base away. The chain couples TRBV5-5 to TRBJ2-7; D tentatively reads TRBD1 or TRBD2 (5 bases each). Germline V gives CDR1 SGHKS, CDR2 YYEKEE (reference sequence). This CDR3 has 15 amino acids. CDR3 bases: TGTGCCAGCAGCTTGGGTATGGGACGGACCTACGAGCAGAACTTC. Translating gives CASSLGMGRTYEQNF. The variable domain in full, completed from reference TRBV5-5 and TRBJ2-7, reads DAGVTQSPTHLIKTRGQQVTLRCSPISGHKSVSWYQQVLGQGPQFIFQYYEKEERGRGNFPDRFSARQFPNYSSELNVNALLLGDSALYLCASSLGMGRTYEQNFGPGTRLTVT.

The rearrangement links TRBV20-1 to TRBJ2-3; the D gene could be TRBD1 or TRBD2 (6 bases each). The V end lost 7 bases, the J end lost 5 bases, and 13 bases lay between the germline ends. Looked up from germline, CDR1 is DFQATT and CDR2 is SNEGSKA (reference sequence). The CDR3 runs to 12 residues. The CDR3 loop reads CSVRDNLDTQYF. The CDR3, as DNA: TGCAGTGTGCGGGACAACCTAGATACGCAGTATTTT.

This clonotype was detected many times. The CDR3 here is CAITSENTEAFF. For the CDR3, the DNA is TGTGCCATCACTTCAGAGAACACTGAAGCTTTCTTT. This chain links TRBV28 with TRBJ1-1, with unresolved D. V was pared by 10 bases and J by 1 base, with 10 bases between. The CDR3 contains 12 residues. The germline V gene has CDR1 MDHEN and CDR2 SYDVKM.

This clonotype was observed a few times. The chain couples TRBV7-2 to TRBJ1-1; maybe TRBD1 (6 bases). V shed 2 bases and J shed 1 base, with 23 bases lying between them. Germline V gene sequence: CDR1 SGHTA, CDR2 FQGNSA. The CDR3 extends over 19 amino acids. The CDR3 bases are TGTGCCAGCAGCTTACAGCGCGCTTGGGATGGGGGGCGGAACACTGAAGCTTTCTTT. Residues: CASSLQRAWDGGRNTEAFF.

The chain carries TRBV5-5 and TRBJ2-5; D remains unclear. There are 13 residues in the CDR3. Trimming took off 0 bases at V and 5 bases at J, with 8 bases between the two ends. Germline assignment: CDR1 SGHKS and CDR2 YYEKEE (reference sequence). CDR3 nucleotides: TGTGCCAGCAGCTTGGCGATCGGGGAGACCCAGTACTTC. The encoded protein is CASSLAIGETQYF.

The chain recombines TRBV10-3 with TRBJ1-5; the D gene is possibly TRBD1 (6 bases). The CDR3 sequence is 15 residues long. Germline V lookup: CDR1 ENHRY, CDR2 SYGVKD. Trimming cost V 6 bases and J 7 bases, with 19 bases left between them. CDR3 nucleotides: TGTGCCATCAGCACCGGGGGGGGGCGAGAACAGCCCCAGCATTTT. This translates into CAISTGGGREQPQHF.

The chain combines TRBV27 with TRBJ1-6; possibly TRBD1 for D (6 bases). The CDR3 extends over 17 amino acids. Trimming took 7 bases from V and 9 from J, leaving 25 bases between them. Germline V gene sequence: CDR1 MNHEY, CDR2 SMNVEV (reference sequence). In DNA, the CDR3 is TGTGCCAGCACCCCAAAATTGCTAACCACAGGGAGTTCACCCCTCCACTTT. This translates into CASTPKLLTTGSSPLHF.

This clonotype has only a few counts. The V gene is TRBV4-1, the J gene TRBJ2-3; 9 bases map to TRBD2. The CDR3 loop spans 15 amino acids. With V trimmed by 0 bases and J by 6 bases, 4 bases remained unmatched. From germline, CDR1 is MGHRA and CDR2 YSYEKL. In nucleotides, the CDR3 is TGCGCCAGCAGCCAAGACGGCGGGGGGGCTGATACGCAGTATTTT. This gives the protein CASSQDGGGADTQYF.

The sample holds many counts of this clonotype. The chain uses TRBV5-6 and TRBJ2-7; D uncertain. V dropped 3 bases and J dropped 0 bases, with 4 bases sitting between them. CDR1 is SGHDT and CDR2 is YYEEEE in the germline V gene. This CDR3 contains 12 residues. CDR3 in amino acids: CASSSSSYEQYF. The CDR3 DNA is TGTGCCAGCAGCTCCTCCTCCTACGAGCAGTACTTC. Combining the CDR3 with reference TRBV5-6 and TRBJ2-7 gives the whole variable domain DAGVTQSPTHLIKTRGQQVTLRCSPKSGHDTVSWYQQALGQGPQFIFQYYEEEERQRGNFPDRFSGHQFPNYSSELNVNALLLGDSALYLCASSSSSYEQYFGPGTRLTVT.

This clonotype appeared many times. V and J are TRBV20-1 and TRBJ2-7; TRBD2 aligns across 8 bases. Germline values: CDR1 DFQATT, CDR2 SNEGSKA (reference sequence). This CDR3 has 15 amino acids. The J segment lost 3 bases and the V segment lost 6 bases, leaving 13 bases of the junction unmatched. Here the CDR3 DNA reads TGCAGTGCCAAAGTGCCAGCGGGAGCGTTCTACGAGCAGTACTTC. Its translation: CSAKVPAGAFYEQYF.

The J gene is TRBJ2-7, the V gene TRBV28; maybe TRBD1 (5 bases). Trimming shortened V by 6 bases and J by 4 bases, and 10 bases separated the two germline ends. Germline V lookup: CDR1 MDHEN, CDR2 SYDVKM. CDR3 length equals 12 residues. The DNA for the CDR3 is TGTGCCAGCAGGAAAACAGGTTACGAGCAGTACTTC. It specifies CASRKTGYEQYF.

The chain is built from TRBV6-2 or TRBV6-3 and TRBJ2-3; no firm D call. V lost 7 bases to trimming and J lost 2 bases, with 16 bases between them. There are 15 residues in the CDR3. Germline lookup yields CDR1 MNHEY and CDR2 SVGEGT. The CDR3 reads CASNFMESATDTQYF. The CDR3 DNA reads as TGTGCCAGCAATTTTATGGAGAGCGCCACAGATACGCAGTATTTT.

In its sample, this clonotype was seen a few times. The V call is TRBV4-1, the J call TRBJ2-5; unclear D gene. With 0 bases removed from V and 2 bases from J, the gap between germline ends came to 10 bases. This CDR3 has 15 residues. Germline V gene sequence: CDR1 MGHRA, CDR2 YSYEKL. CDR3 coding DNA: TGCGCCAGCAGCCAAGATCTGGGCACACAAGAGACCCAGTACTTC. The encoded protein is CASSQDLGTQETQYF.

This clonotype was seen ten or more times. This chain connects TRBV20-1 to TRBJ1-5; D is uncertain. V was pared by 0 bases and J by 1 base, with 7 bases between. The CDR3 runs to 14 residues. Looked up from germline, CDR1 is DFQATT and CDR2 is SNEGSKA (reference sequence). Here the CDR3 reads CSARDPGSNQPQHF. CDR3 DNA sequence: TGCAGTGCTAGAGATCCGGGAAGCAATCAGCCCCAGCATTTT.

This sequence joins TRBV29-1 and TRBJ2-1; 16 positions agree with TRBD2. The CDR3 runs 20 residues. With V trimmed by 3 bases and J by 2 bases, 13 bases remained unmatched. The germline CDR1 and CDR2 sequences are SQVTM and ANQGSEA. The CDR3 loop is CSVDPGAGTSGRATYNEQFF. Here the CDR3 DNA reads TGCAGCGTTGATCCGGGTGCAGGGACTAGCGGGAGGGCCACCTACAATGAGCAGTTCTTC.